The rows below give T cell receptor beta chains drawn from one sample of a study of blood T cells in healthy people across ages. TCRdb called the 5' RACE reads again in MiXCR, with one record for every CDR3 protein. The data hold hundreds of thousands of distinct CDR3 sequences, with about 30% observed a single time. What was sequenced was blood. These receptors originate from a woman of 80 years or more in good health. Each CDR3 is given with its conserved first and last residue. Each record gives: V gene, J gene, D gene, CDR3 protein. The D gene is left open where the match is weak.

TRBV29-1	TRBJ1-1	-	CSVSRGATTEAFF
TRBV7-2	TRBJ1-1	-	CASSLEPGDTEAFF
TRBV5-1	TRBJ2-3	-	CASSFGGRPDTQYF
TRBV20-1	TRBJ1-2	TRBD1	CSAPDRGDGYTF
TRBV7-8	TRBJ1-5	-	CASSLVLSNQPQHF
TRBV7-2	TRBJ2-7	TRBD1	CASSQAGTGLYEQYF
TRBV20-1	TRBJ1-2	-	CSAPDQRGEYGGYTF
TRBV14	TRBJ2-7	-	CASSQDLGRYEQYF
TRBV19	TRBJ1-2	-	CVSSVQGIQYGYTF
TRBV6-2/TRBV6-3	TRBJ1-2	-	CASSTAGEGYTF
TRBV5-6	TRBJ1-2	TRBD1	CASSLNRGNYGHTF
TRBV2	TRBJ2-7	TRBD1	CASSRQGKEQYF
TRBV5-1	TRBJ2-7	TRBD1	CASSLRQGIPYEQYF
TRBV20-1	TRBJ2-1	TRBD2	CSAESRTSGGYEQFF
TRBV6-6	TRBJ2-1	TRBD1	CASSPSGQGANNEQFF
TRBV20-1	TRBJ1-1	TRBD1	CSARTVGTGLQGEAFF
TRBV20-1	TRBJ1-2	-	CSASWGDYGYTF
TRBV19	TRBJ2-7	TRBD1	CASSLQTGYANEQYF
TRBV11-2	TRBJ1-5	-	CASSLVSGGQPQHF
TRBV24-1	TRBJ2-1	-	CATSDLKRGSSYNEQFF
TRBV5-1	TRBJ2-3	TRBD1	CASNAARDRVSDTQYF
TRBV10-3	TRBJ1-3	TRBD1	CAISKGQGHSGNTIYF
TRBV6-5	TRBJ2-1	-	CASSYSKGGGRVLSVEQFF
TRBV4-2	TRBJ2-1	-	CASSQVGDYNEQFF
TRBV10-3	TRBJ2-6	-	CAISGANVLTF
TRBV6-1	TRBJ2-7	TRBD1	CASSWGQIYEQYF
TRBV4-2	TRBJ1-2	-	CASSQDTGYGYTF
TRBV7-2	TRBJ2-7	TRBD2	CASSFTAGGYEQYF
TRBV9	TRBJ1-1	-	CASSPTNMNTEAFF
TRBV18	TRBJ2-6	TRBD1	CASSPTGVGANVLTF
TRBV7-2	TRBJ1-3	TRBD1	CASSLTGEGNTIYF
TRBV27	TRBJ2-3	TRBD2	CASSLGTSGSTDTQYF
TRBV6-5	TRBJ2-1	TRBD1	CASSYSAGQGIDEQFF
TRBV4-2	TRBJ1-2	-	CASSQDRAGHYGYTF
TRBV29-1	TRBJ2-5	-	CSVETRGGEQETQYF
TRBV7-8	TRBJ2-7	-	CASSLAAAPYEQYF
TRBV7-2	TRBJ2-3	TRBD2	CASSWKSGTSESADTQYF
TRBV5-4	TRBJ2-1	TRBD2	CASSFDRLAGNEQFF
TRBV7-2	TRBJ1-2	TRBD1	CASSSDRGLYGYTF
TRBV20-1	TRBJ2-7	-	CSAVGVGPGEQYF
TRBV4-2	TRBJ1-4	TRBD1	CASSQGPGQGNEKLFF
TRBV7-2	TRBJ2-1	TRBD2	CASSSGGVSNEQFF
TRBV6-1	TRBJ2-1	TRBD2	CASSGASGGATHEQFF
TRBV30	TRBJ2-1	-	CAWAPGSSYNEQFF
TRBV7-2	TRBJ2-2	-	CASSPSPAGNNGELFF
TRBV15	TRBJ1-2	TRBD1	CATSGWDRGTGNYGYTF
TRBV6-4	TRBJ2-2	-	CASSARGNTGELFF
TRBV14	TRBJ1-5	-	CASSQDLAEIINSNQPQHF
TRBV4-2	TRBJ2-3	TRBD1	CASSQDEGRTGSDTQYF
TRBV20-1	TRBJ2-5	-	CSARALQGFGETQYF
TRBV3-1	TRBJ2-5	-	CASSQISGDYEQYF
TRBV9	TRBJ1-2	-	CASSVRQGGGYTF
TRBV5-6	TRBJ2-7	TRBD1	CASSLSGTGRNEQYF
TRBV6-6	TRBJ2-6	-	CASRLGAGANVLTF
TRBV5-1	TRBJ2-1	TRBD1	CASSLDGQGNEQFF
TRBV7-9	TRBJ1-3	-	CASSFQGSGNTIYF